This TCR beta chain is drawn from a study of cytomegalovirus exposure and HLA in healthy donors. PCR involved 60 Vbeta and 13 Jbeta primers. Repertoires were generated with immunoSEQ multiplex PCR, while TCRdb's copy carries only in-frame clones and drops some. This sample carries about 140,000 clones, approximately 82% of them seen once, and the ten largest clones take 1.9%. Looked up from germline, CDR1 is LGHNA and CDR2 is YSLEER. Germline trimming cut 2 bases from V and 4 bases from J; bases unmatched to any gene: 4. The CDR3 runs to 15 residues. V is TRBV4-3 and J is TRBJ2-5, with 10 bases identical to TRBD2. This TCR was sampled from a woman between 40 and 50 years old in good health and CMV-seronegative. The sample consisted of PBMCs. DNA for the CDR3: TGCGCCAGCAGCCAACTAGCGGGAGTTATAGAGACCCAGTACTTC. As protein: CASSQLAGVIETQYF.